These 28 T cell receptor beta chains came from one sample sequenced in a study of graft-versus-host responses after intestinal transplantation. The antigens these receptors bind are not known. Generated by immunoSEQ multiplex PCR, the TCRdb table keeps only in-frame clones and is missing some. The sample has 96,000 or so clones, about 93% seen once. The specimen comprised unstimulated CD4+ T cells sorted from spleen or lymph node cells, sampled before intestinal transplant. These receptors came from a human donor who received an intestinal transplant.

Only one count was recorded for this clone. The chain links TRBV6-8 to TRBJ2-5; 11 bases map to TRBD2. The V segment lost 6 bases and the J segment 5 bases; nucleotides outside the gene matches: 20. CDR1 and CDR2 (germline): MNHGY, SAAAGT. The CDR3 contains 19 residues. The CDR3 loop is CASRDGRLAGGRAWETQYF. CDR3 in DNA: TGTGCCAGCAGAGACGGGCGGCTAGCGGGAGGAAGGGCCTGGGAGACCCAGTACTTC.

The chain recombines TRBV6-6 with TRBJ2-7, with D possibly being TRBD2 (7 bases). The CDR3 loop spans 15 amino acids. Germline lookup yields CDR1 MNHNY and CDR2 SVGAGI (reference sequence). Trimming shortened V by 2 bases and J by 2 bases, and 13 bases separated the two germline ends. The CDR3 loop is CASSYGRGGPYEQYF. The DNA for the CDR3 is TGTGCCAGCAGTTACGGGAGGGGGGGTCCCTACGAGCAGTACTTC.

In DNA, the CDR3 is TGCGCCAGCAGCCAAAACAGGGTCGAGACCCAGTACTTC. Protein: CASSQNRVETQYF. The chain recombines TRBV4-3 with TRBJ2-5; a weak D match, TRBD1 (6 bases). Germline V gene sequence: CDR1 LGHNA, CDR2 YSLEER. V lost 2 bases and J 5 bases, leaving 9 bases between the germline ends. The CDR3 is 13 amino acids.

The chain combines TRBV19 with TRBJ1-5; 8 nucleotides line up with TRBD1. The CDR3 runs to 16 residues. With 5 bases clipped from V and 1 base from J, the junction kept 7 bases outside the gene matches. CDR1 is LNHDA and CDR2 is SQIVND in the germline V gene (reference sequence). CDR3 loop: CASSGGGTGSNQPQHF. The CDR3 coding sequence is TGTGCCAGTAGTGGAGGGGGGACAGGAAGCAATCAGCCCCAGCATTTT.

The chain recombines TRBV5-1 with TRBJ1-2; the match to TRBD1 covers 11 bases. This CDR3 spans 14 amino acids. Germline assignment: CDR1 SGHRS and CDR2 YFSETQ. Trimming removed 4 bases from V and 6 bases from J; junction bases left unmatched: 5. CDR3 loop: CASSLLGQGDGYTF. In nucleotides, the CDR3 is TGCGCCAGCAGCCTACTGGGACAGGGGGATGGCTACACCTTC. The full variable domain, rest sourced from reference TRBV5-1 and TRBJ1-2, is KAGVTQTPRYLIKTRGQQVTLSCSPISGHRSVSWYQQTPGQGLQFLFEYFSETQRNKGNFPGRFSGRQFSNSRSEMNVSTLELGDSALYLCASSLLGQGDGYTFGSGTRLTVV.

This chain links TRBV5-1 with TRBJ2-5; 11 bases match TRBD2. From germline, CDR1 is SGHRS and CDR2 YFSETQ. The CDR3 extends over 14 amino acids. The ends lost 2 bases at V and 4 bases at J; junction bases unmatched: 1. DNA for the CDR3: TGCGCCAGCAGCTTTAGCGGGAGGGGAGAGACCCAGTACTTC. Protein product: CASSFSGRGETQYF.

The chain uses TRBV9 and TRBJ1-1; D is undetermined. This CDR3 has 16 residues. Trimming stripped 3 bases from V and 6 bases from J, with 21 bases between. Germline CDR1 is SGDLS and CDR2 is YYNGEE. CDR3 in amino acids: CASSAVVGRPPPEAFF. The CDR3 DNA sequence: TGTGCCAGCAGCGCCGTGGTGGGGAGGCCGCCCCCTGAAGCTTTCTTT.

The V gene is TRBV27, the J gene TRBJ1-6, with 8 bases matching TRBD1. Losses at the gene ends were 2 bases for V and 7 bases for J; bases not matched to a gene: 4. The CDR3 has 15 amino acids. The germline CDR1 and CDR2 sequences are MNHEY and SMNVEV (reference sequence). In DNA form, the CDR3 reads TGTGCCAGCAGTTTACTCGGACAGGGAAATTCACCCCTCCACTTT. Amino acids: CASSLLGQGNSPLHF.

CDR3 sequence: CASSEVTNQYF. CDR3 coding DNA: TGCGCCAGCAGTGAGGTGACTAATCAGTATTTT. The chain has TRBV10-2 and TRBJ2-3, with a weak D call TRBD2 (5 bases). CDR3 length equals 11 residues. V was trimmed by 2 bases and J by 12 bases, leaving 9 bases between them. Germline V lookup: CDR1 WSHSY, CDR2 SAAADI.

The V gene is TRBV29-1, the J gene TRBJ1-2, with 7 bases matching TRBD1. The CDR3 has 12 amino acids. Germline V CDR1 and CDR2: SQVTM, ANQGSEA. Trimming at V came to 4 bases and at J to 4 bases, leaving 3 bases not matched to a gene. Here the CDR3 DNA reads TGCAGCGTTGGGGACAGCTCCTATGGCTACACCTTC. As protein: CSVGDSSYGYTF.

The rearrangement uses TRBV30 and TRBJ2-7; 9 bases match TRBD2. The CDR3 has 13 residues. V lost 3 bases to trimming and J lost 3 bases; unmatched junction nucleotides: 3. Germline V gene sequence: CDR1 GTSNPN, CDR2 SVGIG (reference sequence). The CDR3 nucleotides are TGTGCCTGGAGCGCTAGCGGGAACTACGAGCAGTACTTC. Protein product: CAWSASGNYEQYF.

This rearrangement joins TRBV5-1 to TRBJ1-3, with 7 bases aligning to TRBD1. This CDR3 is 15 amino acids long. The V segment lost 4 bases and the J segment 0 bases; nucleotides outside the gene matches: 4. Germline CDR1 and CDR2: SGHRS and YFSETQ. The CDR3 reads CASSRDRSSGNTIYF. The CDR3 DNA follows: TGCGCCAGCAGCCGGGACAGAAGCTCTGGAAACACCATATATTTT.

V and J are TRBV4-3 and TRBJ2-5, with TRBD2 matching 7 bases. CDR3 length equals 15 residues. The V and J ends lost 3 bases and 5 bases, in that order; junction bases with no gene match: 9. Germline CDR1 is LGHNA and CDR2 is YSLEER. CDR3 bases: TGCGCCAGCAGCCAGACCGCGGGGGAGGGTGAGACCCAGTACTTC. Its protein product is CASSQTAGEGETQYF.

This rearrangement joins TRBV2 to TRBJ1-4; D may be TRBD1 (5 bases). Trimming pared 4 bases from V and 8 bases from J, leaving 11 bases between. Per germline, CDR1 SNHLY and CDR2 FYNNEI. The CDR3 is 13 residues long. The CDR3: CASSGQLREKLFF. CDR3 bases: TGTGCCAGCAGTGGACAGCTTAGGGAAAAACTGTTTTTT.

The J gene is TRBJ1-2, the V gene TRBV12-5, with a weak D call TRBD1 (6 bases). CDR3 length equals 17 residues. The V end was cut by 0 bases, the J end by 0 bases, with 14 bases between. Germline lookup yields CDR1 LGHNT and CDR2 FRNRAP. This CDR3 is CASGLVLGDTTNYGYTF. CDR3 bases: TGTGCTAGTGGTTTGGTACTTGGGGACACCACTAACTATGGCTACACCTTC.

The J gene is TRBJ2-1, the V gene TRBV2; the match to TRBD2 covers 11 bases. Germline-derived CDR1 and CDR2 are SNHLY and FYNNEI. Losses at the gene ends were 7 bases for V and 5 bases for J; bases not matched to a gene: 7. CDR3 size: 15 residues. The CDR3 protein is CASTKTSGTDNEQFF. The CDR3 DNA reads TGTGCCAGCACCAAGACTAGCGGGACAGACAATGAGCAGTTCTTC.

The V gene is TRBV13, the J gene TRBJ2-1, with 10 nucleotides matching TRBD2. After removal of 1 base from V and 7 bases from J, the junction contained 4 bases not matched to a gene. Germline loops: CDR1 PRHDT, CDR2 FYEKMQ (reference sequence). This CDR3 spans 15 amino acids. CDR3 loop: CASSLVAGGRNEQFF. CDR3 DNA sequence: TGTGCCAGCAGCTTAGTAGCGGGAGGTCGGAATGAGCAGTTCTTC.

The gene calls are TRBV6-1 and TRBJ1-4; D gene uncertain. This CDR3 comprises 12 residues. Trimming removed 3 bases from V and 7 bases from J, with 6 bases in between. Germline V gene sequence: CDR1 MNHNS, CDR2 SASEGT. For the CDR3, the DNA is TGTGCCAGCAGTGATAGTAGTGAAAAACTGTTTTTT. This sequence encodes CASSDSSEKLFF.

The chain combines TRBV7-9 with TRBJ2-7; D may be TRBD2 (5 bases). The CDR3 is 13 amino acids. V gave up 5 bases and J gave up 4 bases, with 12 bases separating them. Germline V lookup: CDR1 SEHNR, CDR2 FQNEAQ (reference sequence). The DNA of the CDR3 is TGTGCCAGCAGCCCAGCCGGACTTTACGAGCAGTACTTC. Translated, it gives CASSPAGLYEQYF.

This chain links TRBV13 with TRBJ2-7; TRBD1 matches at 8 bases. This CDR3 comprises 15 residues. Germline CDR1 and CDR2: PRHDT and FYEKMQ (reference sequence). V gave up 6 bases and J gave up 0 bases; unmatched junction bases: 7. The CDR3 loop is CASRPRGQGSYEQYF. In nucleotides, the CDR3 is TGTGCCAGCAGACCAAGAGGACAGGGCTCCTACGAGCAGTACTTC.

The chain is built from TRBV6-6 and TRBJ1-1; the D gene is possibly TRBD1 (6 bases). The CDR3 contains 15 residues. V lost 4 bases to trimming and J lost 2 bases, with 14 bases between them. CDR1 is MNHNY and CDR2 is SVGAGI in the germline V gene (reference sequence). The CDR3 region has the DNA TGTGCCAGCAGTTTACGGCGACAGGATAACACTGAAGCTTTCTTT. It yields the protein CASSLRRQDNTEAFF.

The chain is built from TRBV7-7 and TRBJ2-5; TRBD2 aligns across 7 bases. After removal of 5 bases from V and 5 bases from J, the junction contained 17 bases not matched to a gene. Germline CDR1 SSHAT, CDR2 FNYEAQ (reference sequence). CDR3 length: 17 amino acids. The CDR3 sequence: CASSPPGQDKLAETQYF. The CDR3 DNA reads TGTGCCAGCAGCCCTCCCGGCCAGGACAAACTAGCGGAGACCCAGTACTTC.

This sequence joins TRBV5-1 and TRBJ2-7; 9 nucleotides line up with TRBD2. This CDR3 is 16 amino acids long. Germline values: CDR1 SGHRS, CDR2 YFSETQ. After removal of 0 bases from V and 1 base from J, the junction contained 5 bases not matched to a gene. Written as DNA, the CDR3 is TGCGCCAGCAGCTTGGATGTAGCGGGAGCGTCCTACGAGCAGTACTTC. Encoded protein: CASSLDVAGASYEQYF. The full variable domain, its missing parts supplied by reference TRBV5-1 and TRBJ2-7, is KAGVTQTPRYLIKTRGQQVTLSCSPISGHRSVSWYQQTPGQGLQFLFEYFSETQRNKGNFPGRFSGRQFSNSRSEMNVSTLELGDSALYLCASSLDVAGASYEQYFGPGTRLTVT.

This clone came up a few times. The gene calls are TRBV7-2 and TRBJ1-4, with D uncertain. The CDR3 length is 13 residues. Trimming shortened V by 3 bases and J by 7 bases, and 9 bases separated the two germline ends. CDR1 and CDR2 (germline): SGHTA, FQGNSA. The CDR3 loop reads CASSFIRGEKLFF. The CDR3 nucleotides read TGTGCCAGCAGCTTCATTCGGGGTGAAAAACTGTTTTTT.

This chain uses TRBV7-8 with TRBJ1-2; D is unclear. The CDR3 has 16 residues. Looked up from germline, CDR1 is SGHVS and CDR2 is FQNEAQ. V lost 2 bases, J lost 2 bases, and 15 bases lay in between. CDR3 sequence reads: CASSLNSLGRNYGYTF. CDR3 coding DNA: TGTGCCAGCAGCTTAAATTCTCTGGGCAGGAACTATGGCTACACCTTC.

The rearrangement links TRBV6-5 to TRBJ1-6, with TRBD1 matching 9 bases. Germline CDR1 is MNHEY and CDR2 is SVGAGI. Germline trimming cut 0 bases from V and 8 bases from J; bases unmatched to any gene: 5. The length of the CDR3 is 16 residues. CDR3 bases: TGTGCCAGCAGTTACTCGGGACAGGGCGAGGATTCACCCCTCCACTTT. Its protein is CASSYSGQGEDSPLHF.

The genes are TRBV5-5 and TRBJ1-6, with D unresolved. Trimming stripped 2 bases from V and 7 bases from J, with 13 bases between. Germline loops: CDR1 SGHKS, CDR2 YYEKEE (reference sequence). This CDR3 has 15 residues. The CDR3 sequence: CASSLQTRPNSPLHF. The DNA of the CDR3 is TGTGCCAGCAGCTTACAGACCCGGCCGAATTCACCCCTCCACTTT.

With respect to this clone: At the DNA level, this CDR3 is encoded by other sequences in the same sample as well. The chain joins TRBV18 to TRBJ2-3; D is perhaps TRBD2 (6 bases). This CDR3 is 14 amino acids long. Germline V CDR1 and CDR2: KGHSH, LQKENI. V was trimmed by 3 bases and J by 3 bases, leaving 10 bases between them. The CDR3 DNA follows: TGTGCCAGCTCACCGAGGACTAATACAGATACGCAGTATTTT. It yields the protein CASSPRTNTDTQYF.